Shown below are 2 T cell receptor beta chains from a single sample sequenced in a study of blood T cell repertoires in COVID-19. Sequencing was performed with immunoSEQ multiplex PCR; in TCRdb, only in-frame clones are kept and a portion is missing. The data show 430,000 or so clones, around 90% seen once. Source material: peripheral blood. The receptors originated from a man aged 18 to 30 with COVID-19, enrolled during active disease.

The CDR3 DNA follows: TGTGCCAGCAGTTTAAAGAGAGGCTCCTACAATGAGCAGTTCTTC. As protein: CASSLKRGSYNEQFF. The genes are TRBV27 and TRBJ2-1; D gene unclear. Germline CDR1 reads MNHEY; CDR2 reads SMNVEV (reference sequence). The CDR3 loop spans 15 amino acids. Trimming cost V 2 bases and J 0 bases, with 8 bases left between them.

The chain combines TRBV6-6 with TRBJ1-1, with 10 bases identical to TRBD1. V shed 5 bases, J shed 4 bases, and the junction held 7 bases outside the gene matches. CDR1 is MNHNY and CDR2 is SVGAGI in the germline V gene (reference sequence). The CDR3 has 15 amino acids. The CDR3 loop is CASSTTGGRGTEAFF. In DNA form, the CDR3 reads TGTGCCAGCAGTACGACAGGGGGCCGGGGCACTGAAGCTTTCTTT.